These 8 T cell receptor beta chains were all obtained from the same sample, sequenced in a study of shared clonotypes between healthy human individuals. Naive-designated CD8 cells lacked CD45RO, were positively enriched for CCR7, and omitted terminally differentiated effector memory CD45RA+ cells. The protocol was immunoSEQ multiplex PCR, while the TCRdb copy is restricted to in-frame clones and leaves out a portion. Of about 1,800,000 clones detected, just under 95% appear once; the ten largest clones hold under 1.5%. Sequences were obtained from naive CD8+ T cells sorted from blood. The source of these receptors is a man between 18 and 35 years old in good health.

This clone was counted a single time. This rearrangement joins TRBV27 to TRBJ2-5; D uncertain. Germline-derived CDR1 and CDR2 are MNHEY and SMNVEV (reference sequence). This CDR3 has 14 amino acids. The ends were cut back, 5 bases at V and 2 bases at J, with 12 bases in the middle. CDR3 coding DNA: TGTGCCAGCAGTCAAAGAGGTCTTCAAGAGACCCAGTACTTC. Its protein is CASSQRGLQETQYF.

The chain carries TRBV14 and TRBJ2-7; D is unclear. Germline CDR1 is SGHDN and CDR2 is FVKESK. The CDR3 is made up of 11 amino acids. Deletions cut 6 bases from V and 5 bases from J, with 8 bases between. In nucleotides, the CDR3 is TGTGCCAGCAGTTGGGCAGACGAGCAGTACTTC. This translates into CASSWADEQYF.

The chain has TRBV30 and TRBJ2-3; weak D call: TRBD1 (6 bases). The V end was cut by 4 bases, the J end by 0 bases, with 11 bases between. Germline V CDR1 and CDR2: GTSNPN, SVGIG (reference sequence). The CDR3 loop spans 14 amino acids. CDR3 in amino acids: CAWNQGSSTDTQYF. Written as DNA, the CDR3 is TGTGCCTGGAACCAGGGGTCTAGCACAGATACGCAGTATTTT. Complete variable domain (other parts from reference TRBV30 and TRBJ2-3): SQTIHQWPATLVQPVGSPLSLECTVEGTSNPNLYWYRQAAGRGLQLLFYSVGIGQISSEVPQNLSASRPQDRQFILSSKKLLLSDSGFYLCAWNQGSSTDTQYFGPGTRLTVL.

Regarding this clone: Other DNA sequences of this sample code for an identical CDR3. The genes are TRBV27 and TRBJ2-7; 7 nucleotides align to TRBD1. V was clipped by 2 bases and J by 4 bases; unmatched bases: 5. Looked up from germline, CDR1 is MNHEY and CDR2 is SMNVEV (reference sequence). This CDR3 contains 14 residues. The CDR3 reads CASSLAGGTYEQYF. For the CDR3, the DNA is TGTGCCAGCAGTTTAGCAGGGGGAACTTACGAGCAGTACTTC.

This sequence joins TRBV6-5 and TRBJ1-5, with a possible D match to TRBD1 (6 bases). The length of the CDR3 is 15 residues. CDR1 and CDR2 from the germline V gene are MNHEY and SVGAGI. V was shortened by 2 bases and J by 6 bases, with 14 bases between the two germline ends. CDR3 in amino acids: CASSYDAGVAQPQHF. The CDR3 nucleotides are TGTGCCAGCAGTTACGATGCAGGGGTCGCTCAGCCCCAGCATTTT.

The chain has TRBV30 and TRBJ2-1; a possible D gene is TRBD2 (6 bases). V lost 4 bases, J lost 9 bases, and 16 bases lay in between. The CDR3 runs 13 residues. Germline V gene data show CDR1 as GTSNPN and CDR2 as SVGIG (reference sequence). The CDR3 is CAWTRLAQIEQFF. The CDR3 coding sequence is TGTGCCTGGACCAGGCTAGCGCAAATTGAGCAGTTCTTC.

Written as DNA, the CDR3 is TGTGCCAGCAGTCCCGTGGGCATAATGAACACTGAAGCTTTCTTT. This encodes CASSPVGIMNTEAFF. The chain employs TRBV28 and TRBJ1-1; D unclear. The CDR3 extends over 15 amino acids. Trimming removed 5 bases from V and 0 bases from J, with 13 bases in between. From germline, CDR1 is MDHEN and CDR2 SYDVKM.

The CDR3 sequence: CASSHPKDEQYF. The CDR3 DNA reads as TGTGCCAGCAGCCACCCCAAAGACGAGCAGTACTTC. The rearrangement uses TRBV7-9 and TRBJ2-7; no clear D gene. Trimming stripped 5 bases from V and 5 bases from J, with 10 bases between. There are 12 residues in the CDR3. CDR1 SEHNR and CDR2 FQNEAQ come from the germline V gene (reference sequence).